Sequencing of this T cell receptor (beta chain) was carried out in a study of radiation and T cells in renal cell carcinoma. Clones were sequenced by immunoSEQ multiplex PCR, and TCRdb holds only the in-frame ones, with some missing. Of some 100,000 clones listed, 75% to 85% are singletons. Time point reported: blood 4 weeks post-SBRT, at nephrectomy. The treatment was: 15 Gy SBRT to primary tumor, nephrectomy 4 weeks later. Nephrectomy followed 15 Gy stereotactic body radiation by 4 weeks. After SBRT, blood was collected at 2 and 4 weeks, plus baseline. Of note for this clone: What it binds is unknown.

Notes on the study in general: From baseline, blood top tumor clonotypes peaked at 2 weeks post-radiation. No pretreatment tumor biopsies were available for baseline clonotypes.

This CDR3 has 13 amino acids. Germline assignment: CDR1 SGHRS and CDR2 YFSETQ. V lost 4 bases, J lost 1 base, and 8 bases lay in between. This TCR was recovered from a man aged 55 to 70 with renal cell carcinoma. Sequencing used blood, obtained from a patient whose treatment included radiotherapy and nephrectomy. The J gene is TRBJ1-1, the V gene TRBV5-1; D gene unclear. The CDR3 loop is CASSQRSNTEAFF. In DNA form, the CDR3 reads TGCGCCAGCAGCCAGAGGTCGAACACTGAAGCTTTCTTT.